This passage covers 26 T cell receptor beta chains from one sample sequenced in a study of PD-L1 blockade in urothelial cancer. Assay used: immunoSEQ multiplex PCR; TCRdb lists only in-frame clones, some missing. The repertoire holds about 80,000 clones, with roughly nine tenths as singletons. Source: PBMCs, taken around atezolizumab (anti-PD-L1) treatment. The receptors shown here come from a woman in her seventies with urothelial cancer.

The chain links TRBV4-3 to TRBJ1-2, with TRBD1 matching 10 bases. Per germline, CDR1 LGHNA and CDR2 YSLEER. Unmatched junction bases numbered 4, after V lost 2 bases and J lost 4 bases. There are 15 residues in the CDR3. The CDR3 reads CASSQNRDRGYGYTF. The CDR3 DNA is TGCGCCAGCAGCCAAAACCGGGACAGGGGCTATGGCTACACCTTC.

This clone was seen a few times. The rearrangement uses TRBV30 and TRBJ2-3; 13 positions match TRBD2. V shed 7 bases, J shed 2 bases, and the junction held 3 bases outside the gene matches. CDR1 and CDR2 (germline): GTSNPN, SVGIG (reference sequence). CDR3 length: 14 residues. The CDR3 is CALTSGGNTDTQYF. Written as DNA, the CDR3 is TGTGCCTTGACTAGCGGGGGGAACACAGATACGCAGTATTTT.

The chain employs TRBV11-3 and TRBJ2-3; D gene uncertain. Trimming pared 0 bases from V and 2 bases from J, leaving 9 bases between. The CDR3 loop spans 15 amino acids. In germline, CDR1 is SGHNT, CDR2 YENEEA. The DNA of the CDR3 is TGTGCCAGCAGCTTAGATAATTATCCCACAGATACGCAGTATTTT. This encodes CASSLDNYPTDTQYF.

The chain uses TRBV11-2 and TRBJ2-7; the D gene is possibly TRBD1 (6 bases). This CDR3 region has 13 residues. CDR1 is SGHAT and CDR2 is FQNNGV in the germline V gene. V was trimmed by 1 base and J by 5 bases, leaving 9 bases between them. The CDR3 DNA is TGTGCCAGCAGCTTAGGGGGGCATCACGAGCAGTACTTC. It is translated as CASSLGGHHEQYF. The full variable domain, with the rest looked up from reference TRBV11-2 and TRBJ2-7, is EAGVAQSPRYKIIEKRQSVAFWCNPISGHATLYWYQQILGQGPKLLIQFQNNGVVDDSQLPKDRFSAERLKGVDSTLKIQPAKLEDSAVYLCASSLGGHHEQYFGPGTRLTVT.

The chain carries TRBV7-3 and TRBJ2-7; 15 bases are a match to TRBD2. CDR1 is SGHTA, CDR2 FQGTGA, per germline. V shed 2 bases, J shed 3 bases, and the junction held 5 bases outside the gene matches. CDR3 length equals 17 residues. This CDR3 is CASSLPGLAGGHYEQYF. CDR3 in DNA: TGTGCCAGCAGCTTACCAGGACTAGCGGGAGGGCACTACGAGCAGTACTTC.

This chain joins TRBV23-1 and TRBJ1-1, with 9 nucleotides matching TRBD1. TRBV23-1 is placed among ORFs of uncertain function. This CDR3 comprises 17 residues. V shed 0 bases and J 5 bases; nucleotides not matched to a gene: 10. The CDR3 DNA reads as TGCGCCAGCAGTCAATCGCGTCGGGACAGGGCAAGGACTGAAGCTTTCTTT. Translated: CASSQSRRDRARTEAFF.

The chain has TRBV19 and TRBJ1-4; 8 nucleotides match TRBD1. CDR1 LNHDA and CDR2 SQIVND come from the germline V gene (reference sequence). The CDR3 spans 15 residues. V dropped 4 bases and J dropped 8; count of bases not matched to a gene: 9. In DNA, the CDR3 is TGTGCCAGTAGTACCACCGGAGACAGGGGCGAAAAACTGTTTTTT. Its protein is CASSTTGDRGEKLFF.

The chain employs TRBV7-9 and TRBJ1-4, with a tentative D call TRBD1 (6 bases). Germline loops: CDR1 SEHNR, CDR2 FQNEAQ (reference sequence). CDR3 length equals 15 residues. V dropped 8 bases and J dropped 3 bases, with 16 bases sitting between them. Here the CDR3 reads CASRSGGGPNEKLFF. The DNA of the CDR3 is TGTGCCAGCCGTTCTGGGGGGGGCCCTAATGAAAAACTGTTTTTT.

V and J are TRBV12-1 and TRBJ2-6; the D segment call TRBD1 is taken from the table without a DNA check. TRBV12-1 is termed a pseudogene. The CDR3 sequence is 20 residues long. The CDR3 DNA reads TGTGCCAGCAGCTTTGGAAGGGGACAGGGGTGGAGCTCTGGGGCCAACGTCCTGACTTTC. The encoded protein is CASSFGRGQGWSSGANVLTF.

V gene TRBV27 combines with J gene TRBJ2-7; D might be TRBD2 (6 bases). Deletions cut 5 bases from V and 8 bases from J, with 25 bases between. CDR3 length equals 16 residues. Germline V gene data show CDR1 as MNHEY and CDR2 as SMNVEV (reference sequence). The CDR3 bases are TGTGCCAGCAGTCCAGGCGGGGTCCCACTCTACGATAAGCAGTACTTC. As protein: CASSPGGVPLYDKQYF.

This chain connects TRBV5-6 to TRBJ2-1, with 9 positions matching TRBD2. Trimming took 0 bases from V and 9 from J; bases not matched to a gene: 7. Germline loops: CDR1 SGHDT, CDR2 YYEEEE. The CDR3 has 15 amino acids. The CDR3 DNA sequence: TGTGCCAGCAGCTTGGTTGCGGGAGGGCGGGGTGAGCAGTTCTTC. Translated, it gives CASSLVAGGRGEQFF.

V gene TRBV19 combines with J gene TRBJ1-5, with a possible D match to TRBD1 (5 bases). The V and J ends lost 6 bases and 2 bases respectively, with 20 bases between them. Germline CDR1 and CDR2: LNHDA and SQIVND (reference sequence). The CDR3 extends over 17 amino acids. CDR3 in DNA: TGTGCCAGTAGATTCGCCTTGCAGGGAAGTGGCAATCAGCCCCAGCATTTT. Translated: CASRFALQGSGNQPQHF.

The chain is built from TRBV30 and TRBJ2-2; unclear D gene. Germline V gives CDR1 GTSNPN, CDR2 SVGIG (reference sequence). With 2 bases removed from V and 3 bases from J, the gap between germline ends came to 7 bases. There are 13 residues in the CDR3. In nucleotides, the CDR3 is TGTGCCTGGAGTCTAACCTACACCGGGGAGCTGTTTTTT. It translates to CAWSLTYTGELFF.

The gene calls are TRBV7-2 and TRBJ2-7; tentative D call: TRBD1 (5 bases). The CDR3 length is 13 residues. Germline CDR1 and CDR2: SGHTA and FQGNSA. Trimming stripped 3 bases from V and 4 bases from J, with 10 bases between. CDR3 coding DNA: TGTGCCAGCAGCTTGGGCAGGGATTACGAGCAGTACTTC. This encodes CASSLGRDYEQYF.

The J gene is TRBJ2-5, the V gene TRBV18; 11 nucleotides match TRBD2. The CDR3 runs 17 residues. The ends lost 0 bases at V and 6 bases at J; junction bases unmatched: 9. CDR1 KGHSH and CDR2 LQKENI come from the germline V gene. DNA for the CDR3: TGTGCCAGCTCACCACCTAACCTCGGGACTAGCGGAAAGACCCAGTACTTC. It yields the protein CASSPPNLGTSGKTQYF.

This chain links TRBV6-5 with TRBJ2-5; TRBD2 matches at 9 bases. Trimming cost V 1 base and J 6 bases; bases outside gene matches: 9. Germline V gene data show CDR1 as MNHEY and CDR2 as SVGAGI. The CDR3 has 16 residues. This chain's CDR3 is CASSYLTGLAHKTQYF. The DNA of the CDR3 is TGTGCCAGCAGTTACTTGACGGGACTAGCTCACAAGACCCAGTACTTC.

This clone has only one observation. The chain combines TRBV6-1 with TRBJ2-7; 12 positions match TRBD2. This CDR3 has 15 amino acids. V shed 3 bases, J shed 6 bases, and the junction held 6 bases outside the gene matches. The germline CDR1 and CDR2 sequences are MNHNS and SASEGT. CDR3 coding DNA: TGTGCCAGCAGTGACCTAGCGGGGGGGCCTTCCGAGCAGTACTTC. It encodes CASSDLAGGPSEQYF.

The rearrangement joins TRBV5-1 to TRBJ1-2, with TRBD1 matching 7 bases. This CDR3 spans 16 amino acids. Germline V gene sequence: CDR1 SGHRS, CDR2 YFSETQ. J gave up 4 bases and V 2 bases, and 11 bases lay outside the gene matches. The chain's CDR3 is CASSLGLGQSFYGYTF. Here the CDR3 DNA reads TGCGCCAGCAGCTTAGGCCTGGGACAGTCTTTCTATGGCTACACCTTC. Complete variable domain (other parts from reference TRBV5-1 and TRBJ1-2): KAGVTQTPRYLIKTRGQQVTLSCSPISGHRSVSWYQQTPGQGLQFLFEYFSETQRNKGNFPGRFSGRQFSNSRSEMNVSTLELGDSALYLCASSLGLGQSFYGYTFGSGTRLTVV.

The chain joins TRBV28 to TRBJ1-5; 9 positions agree with TRBD1. Germline loops: CDR1 MDHEN, CDR2 SYDVKM. Trimming removed 6 bases from V and 2 bases from J; junction bases left unmatched: 2. This CDR3 contains 14 residues. The CDR3 DNA sequence: TGTGCCAGCAGCGGGACAGGGCGCAATCAGCCCCAGCATTTT. This encodes CASSGTGRNQPQHF.

The genes are TRBV7-2 and TRBJ2-7; 13 bases align to TRBD2. Germline V gene data show CDR1 as SGHTA and CDR2 as FQGNSA. The trim removed 4 bases at V and 7 bases at J, leaving 10 bases unmatched. The CDR3 runs to 16 residues. The CDR3 spells CASSSGGTSGVYEQYF. DNA for the CDR3: TGTGCCAGCAGCTCGGGGGGGACTAGCGGGGTCTATGAGCAGTACTTC.

V and J are TRBV28 and TRBJ2-1, with TRBD2 as a possible D gene (5 bases). The CDR3 spans 14 residues. Germline CDR1 is MDHEN and CDR2 is SYDVKM. V was pared by 2 bases and J by 6 bases, with 11 bases between. CDR3 DNA sequence: TGTGCCAGCAGTTTACCACTAGTCCCCAATGAGCAGTTCTTC. This codes for CASSLPLVPNEQFF.

The chain uses TRBV4-1 and TRBJ2-3; 7 nucleotides line up with TRBD1. V was clipped by 0 bases and J by 2 bases; unmatched bases: 8. The CDR3 is made up of 17 amino acids. Looked up from germline, CDR1 is MGHRA and CDR2 is YSYEKL. The CDR3, as DNA: TGCGCCAGCAGCCAAGATCGAAACAGGGGTGACACAGATACGCAGTATTTT. Encoded protein: CASSQDRNRGDTDTQYF.

The rearrangement links TRBV6-1 to TRBJ2-7, with D tentatively TRBD1 (5 bases). Trimming pared 6 bases from V and 0 bases from J, leaving 15 bases between. Looked up from germline, CDR1 is MNHNS and CDR2 is SASEGT. CDR3 length equals 15 residues. CDR3 sequence (DNA): TGTGCCAGCAGCCTCCAGGGCGCCAGCTCCTACGAGCAGTACTTC. Its translation: CASSLQGASSYEQYF.

The chain is built from TRBV27 and TRBJ2-2; 9 nucleotides agree with TRBD2. CDR3 length: 15 amino acids. The germline V gene encodes CDR1 MNHEY and CDR2 SMNVEV (reference sequence). V lost 7 bases, J lost 2 bases, and 5 bases stayed unmatched. CDR3 amino acids: CASKLAGVNTGELFF. The CDR3 DNA is TGTGCCAGCAAATTAGCGGGAGTAAACACCGGGGAGCTGTTTTTT.

The sample holds one count of this clone. V usage is TRBV5-1 and J usage is TRBJ2-1, with D possibly being TRBD2 (5 bases). The CDR3 extends over 13 amino acids. CDR1 is SGHRS, CDR2 YFSETQ, per germline. Trimming took off 4 bases at V and 2 bases at J, with 7 bases between the two ends. CDR3: CASSLGAYNEQFF. As DNA, the CDR3 is TGCGCCAGCAGCCTCGGGGCCTACAATGAGCAGTTCTTC.

The chain links TRBV28 to TRBJ1-4; no clear D gene. The CDR3 covers 15 residues. Germline CDR1 is MDHEN and CDR2 is SYDVKM. Between the trimmed V and J ends, which lost 5 bases and 7 bases, there was a span of 17 bases. The CDR3 bases are TGTGCCAGCAGTGCCCCCGGGAGCGAAGGTGAAAAACTGTTTTTT. Translated, it gives CASSAPGSEGEKLFF.